Each of the 10 T cell receptor beta chains below was sequenced from the same sample in a study of T cell changes during pregnancy in multiple sclerosis. The table came from immunoSEQ multiplex PCR; TCRdb's copy has only in-frame clones and leaves some out. The sample has 20,000 to 25,000 clones; 85% to 95% are singletons. The sample consisted of CD4+ T cells from peripheral blood mononuclear cells, taken in the third trimester of pregnancy. All receptors come from a female donor with multiple sclerosis, enrolled in a pregnancy study.

This clone appeared a single time. The rearrangement links TRBV6-1 to TRBJ1-2, with D maybe TRBD1 (5 bases). Germline assignment: CDR1 MNHNS and CDR2 SASEGT. V gave up 7 bases and J gave up 5 bases, with 17 bases separating them. This CDR3 has 14 residues. CDR3 residues: CASTTGGMGYGYTF. CDR3 in DNA: TGTGCCAGCACTACAGGTGGAATGGGGTATGGCTACACCTTC.

J is TRBJ1-1 and V is TRBV2; 10 nucleotides agree with TRBD1. This CDR3 has 18 amino acids. Germline V CDR1 and CDR2: SNHLY, FYNNEI. The junction had 12 bases not matched to a gene; V was cut back by 4 bases and J by 1 base. The CDR3 coding sequence is TGTGCCAGCAGTGGACCGAAGACAGGGGGCAATTGGAACACTGAAGCTTTCTTT. Residues: CASSGPKTGGNWNTEAFF. Looking up the rest from reference TRBV2 and TRBJ1-1 gives the full variable domain: EPEVTQTPSHQVTQMGQEVILRCVPISNHLYFYWYRQILGQKVEFLVSFYNNEISEKSEIFDDQFSVERPDGSNFTLKIRSTKLEDSAMYFCASSGPKTGGNWNTEAFFGQGTRLTVV.

The CDR3 here is CASLPGQGFYGYTF. Written as DNA, the CDR3 is TGTGCCAGCTTACCGGGACAGGGGTTCTACGGCTACACCTTC. V and J are TRBV18 and TRBJ1-2, with 10 bases lining up with TRBD1. The V and J ends lost 7 bases and 8 bases, in that order; junction bases with no gene match: 10. The CDR3 has 14 amino acids. Per germline, CDR1 KGHSH and CDR2 LQKENI.

The J gene is TRBJ1-3, the V gene TRBV5-1, with D perhaps matching TRBD1 (6 bases). V was clipped by 4 bases and J by 4 bases, with 12 bases between them. The CDR3 loop spans 14 amino acids. CDR1 is SGHRS and CDR2 is YFSETQ in the germline V gene. CDR3 bases: TGCGCCAGCAGCCCAGGGACACCCGGAAACACCATATATTTT. Translation gives CASSPGTPGNTIYF.

The rearrangement links TRBV20-1 to TRBJ1-4; D is ambiguous. V lost 5 bases and J 6 bases, leaving 7 bases between the germline ends. Germline CDR1 and CDR2: DFQATT and SNEGSKA (reference sequence). The CDR3 runs to 11 residues. The CDR3 DNA follows: TGCAGTGCTGGGCCTTATGAAAAACTGTTTTTT. Protein sequence: CSAGPYEKLFF.

The V gene is TRBV27, the J gene TRBJ2-7; no definite D call. CDR1 is MNHEY and CDR2 is SMNVEV in the germline V gene (reference sequence). The CDR3 covers 15 residues. Trimming removed 1 base at V and 4 bases at J, with 14 bases between. Here the CDR3 DNA reads TGTGCCAGCAGTTTATTCGCGGTGCGAATGTACGAGCAGTACTTC. The encoded protein is CASSLFAVRMYEQYF.

V is TRBV19 and J is TRBJ1-4, with 7 bases matching TRBD1. The CDR3 is 13 residues long. V shed 6 bases, J shed 4 bases, and the junction held 2 bases outside the gene matches. Germline assignment: CDR1 LNHDA and CDR2 SQIVND (reference sequence). The CDR3 is CASRRGLNEKLFF. The CDR3 DNA is TGTGCCAGTAGAAGGGGGCTTAATGAAAAACTGTTTTTT.

This chain links TRBV5-1 with TRBJ2-1, with TRBD2 as a possible D gene (5 bases). The V gene's germline CDR1 is SGHRS and CDR2 YFSETQ. CDR3 length equals 15 residues. With 2 bases removed from V and 2 bases from J, the gap between germline ends came to 11 bases. DNA for the CDR3: TGCGCCAGCAGCTTTGTGACGGGGACCTACAATGAGCAGTTCTTC. The encoded protein is CASSFVTGTYNEQFF.

V gene TRBV7-2 combines with J gene TRBJ2-7; TRBD2 agrees at 7 bases. V trimming: 4 bases; J trimming: 3 bases; junction bases outside the gene matches: 3. CDR3 length: 13 amino acids. CDR1 and CDR2 from the germline V gene are SGHTA and FQGNSA. The CDR3 sequence: CASSSIAGYEQYF. In DNA form, the CDR3 reads TGTGCCAGCAGCTCTATAGCGGGCTACGAGCAGTACTTC.

The chain carries TRBV19 and TRBJ1-1; D possibly corresponds to TRBD1 (6 bases). The CDR3 totals 16 residues. V lost 6 bases to trimming and J lost 4 bases, with 21 bases between them. Germline CDR1 LNHDA, CDR2 SQIVND (reference sequence). CDR3 in amino acids: CASSIVVGGGGTEAFF. Written as DNA, the CDR3 is TGTGCCAGTAGCATTGTGGTGGGGGGCGGGGGCACTGAAGCTTTCTTT.